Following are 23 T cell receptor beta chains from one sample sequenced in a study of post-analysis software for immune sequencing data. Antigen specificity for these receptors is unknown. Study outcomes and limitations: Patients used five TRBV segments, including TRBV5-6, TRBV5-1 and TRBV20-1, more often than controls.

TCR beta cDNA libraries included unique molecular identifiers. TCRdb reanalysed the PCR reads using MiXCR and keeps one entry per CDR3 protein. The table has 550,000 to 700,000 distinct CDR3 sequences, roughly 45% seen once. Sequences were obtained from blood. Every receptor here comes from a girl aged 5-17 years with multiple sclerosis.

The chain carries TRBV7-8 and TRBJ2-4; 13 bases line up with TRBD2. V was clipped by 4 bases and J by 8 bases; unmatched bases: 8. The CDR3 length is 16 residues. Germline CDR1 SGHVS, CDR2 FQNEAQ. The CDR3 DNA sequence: TGTGCCAGCAGCTCTCGGACTAGCGGGAGTAAGGACATTCAGTACTTC. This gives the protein CASSSRTSGSKDIQYF.

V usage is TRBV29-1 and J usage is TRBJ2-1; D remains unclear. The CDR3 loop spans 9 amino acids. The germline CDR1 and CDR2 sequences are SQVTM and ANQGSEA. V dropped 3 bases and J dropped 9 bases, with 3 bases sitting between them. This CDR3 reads CSVDGEQFF. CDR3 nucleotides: TGCAGCGTTGACGGTGAGCAGTTCTTC.

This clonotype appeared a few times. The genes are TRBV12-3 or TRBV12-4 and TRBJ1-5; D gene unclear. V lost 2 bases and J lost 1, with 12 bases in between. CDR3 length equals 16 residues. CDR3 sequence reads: CASSLRTTTSNQPQHF. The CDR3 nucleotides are TGTGCCAGCAGTTTAAGGACCACCACGAGCAATCAGCCCCAGCATTTT.

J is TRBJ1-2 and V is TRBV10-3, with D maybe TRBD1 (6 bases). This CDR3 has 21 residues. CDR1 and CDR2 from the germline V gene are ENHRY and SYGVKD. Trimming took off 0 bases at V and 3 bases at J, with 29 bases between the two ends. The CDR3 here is CAISESTLGVTRQGLHYGYTF. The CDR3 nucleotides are TGTGCCATCAGTGAGTCGACTCTCGGGGTGACGCGGCAGGGGCTTCACTATGGCTACACCTTC.

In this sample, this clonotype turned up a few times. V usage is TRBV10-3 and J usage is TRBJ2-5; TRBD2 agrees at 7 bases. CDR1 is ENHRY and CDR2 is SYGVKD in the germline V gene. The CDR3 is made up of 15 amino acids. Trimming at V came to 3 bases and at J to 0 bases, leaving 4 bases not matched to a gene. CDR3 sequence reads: CAISDPREDQETQYF. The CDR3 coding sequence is TGTGCCATCAGTGACCCCCGGGAGGACCAAGAGACCCAGTACTTC.

In DNA form, the CDR3 reads TGCAGTGCTACGAGTCTCAGCTATGGCTACACCTTC. Translating gives CSATSLSYGYTF. The V gene is TRBV20-1, the J gene TRBJ1-2, with D unresolved. This CDR3 is built from 12 residues. The germline V gene encodes CDR1 DFQATT and CDR2 SNEGSKA (reference sequence). With 4 bases removed from V and 4 bases from J, the gap between germline ends came to 10 bases.

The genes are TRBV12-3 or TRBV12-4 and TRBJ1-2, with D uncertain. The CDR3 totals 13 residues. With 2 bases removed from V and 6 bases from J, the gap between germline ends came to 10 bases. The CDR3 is CASSLSWEDGYTF. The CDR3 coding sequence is TGTGCCAGCAGTTTAAGCTGGGAAGATGGCTACACCTTC.

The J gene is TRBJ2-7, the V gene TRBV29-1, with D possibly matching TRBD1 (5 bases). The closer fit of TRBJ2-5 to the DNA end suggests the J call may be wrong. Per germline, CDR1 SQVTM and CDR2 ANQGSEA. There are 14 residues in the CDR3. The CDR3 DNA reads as TGCAGCGTTGCCCCAAGGCACAGGCAGCAGACCCAGTACTTC. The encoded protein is CSVAPRHRQQTQYF.

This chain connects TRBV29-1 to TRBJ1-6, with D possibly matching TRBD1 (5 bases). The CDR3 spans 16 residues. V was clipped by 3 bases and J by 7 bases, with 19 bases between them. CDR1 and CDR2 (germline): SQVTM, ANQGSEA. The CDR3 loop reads CSVDGGQGSWNSPLHF. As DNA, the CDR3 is TGCAGCGTTGATGGCGGGCAGGGATCTTGGAATTCACCCCTCCACTTT.

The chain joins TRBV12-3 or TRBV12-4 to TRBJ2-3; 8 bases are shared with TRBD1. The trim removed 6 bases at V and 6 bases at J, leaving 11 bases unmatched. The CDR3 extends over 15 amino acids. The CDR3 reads CASSLCQGARDTQYF. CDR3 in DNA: TGTGCCAGCAGCCTATGTCAGGGGGCGCGGGATACGCAGTATTTT.

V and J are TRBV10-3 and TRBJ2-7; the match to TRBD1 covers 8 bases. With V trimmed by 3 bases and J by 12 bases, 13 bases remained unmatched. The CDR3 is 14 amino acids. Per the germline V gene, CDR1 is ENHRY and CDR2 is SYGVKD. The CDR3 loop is CAISESQGVETPYF. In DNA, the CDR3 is TGTGCCATCAGTGAATCACAGGGGGTGGAGACCCCGTACTTC.

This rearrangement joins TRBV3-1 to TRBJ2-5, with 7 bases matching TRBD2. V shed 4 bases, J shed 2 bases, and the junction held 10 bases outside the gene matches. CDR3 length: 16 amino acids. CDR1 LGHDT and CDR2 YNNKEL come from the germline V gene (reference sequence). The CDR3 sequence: CASSPPGTILQETQYF. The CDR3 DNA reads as TGTGCCAGCAGCCCCCCCGGGACTATACTGCAAGAGACCCAGTACTTC.

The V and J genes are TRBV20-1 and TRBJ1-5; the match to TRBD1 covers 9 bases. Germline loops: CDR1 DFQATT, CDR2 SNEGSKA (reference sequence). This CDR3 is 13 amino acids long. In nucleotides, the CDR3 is TGCAGCGCGGGACAGGGAAGACTTCAGCCCCAGCATTTT. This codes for CSAGQGRLQPQHF.

Here the CDR3 DNA reads TGTGCCAGCAGCTCCGGGACAGTCAGTTCACCCCTCCACTTT. Encoded protein: CASSSGTVSSPLHF. The chain recombines TRBV7-9 with TRBJ1-6; 7 nucleotides line up with TRBD1. V lost 4 bases, J lost 9 bases, and 6 bases stayed unmatched. The CDR3 extends over 14 amino acids. The germline CDR1 and CDR2 sequences are SEHNR and FQNEAQ (reference sequence).

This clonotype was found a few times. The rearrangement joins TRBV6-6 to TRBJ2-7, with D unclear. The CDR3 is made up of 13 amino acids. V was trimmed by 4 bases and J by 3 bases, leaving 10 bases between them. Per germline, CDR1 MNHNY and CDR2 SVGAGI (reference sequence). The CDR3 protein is CASSSGPNYEQYF. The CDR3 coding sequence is TGTGCCAGCAGTTCCGGACCTAACTACGAGCAGTACTTC.

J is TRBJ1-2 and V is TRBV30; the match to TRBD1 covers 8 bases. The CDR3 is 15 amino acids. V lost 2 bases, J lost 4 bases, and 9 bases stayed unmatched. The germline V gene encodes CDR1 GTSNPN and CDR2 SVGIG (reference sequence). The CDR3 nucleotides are TGTGCCTGGAGTTTAGGACAGGGTGGGTCCTATGGCTACACCTTC. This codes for CAWSLGQGGSYGYTF.

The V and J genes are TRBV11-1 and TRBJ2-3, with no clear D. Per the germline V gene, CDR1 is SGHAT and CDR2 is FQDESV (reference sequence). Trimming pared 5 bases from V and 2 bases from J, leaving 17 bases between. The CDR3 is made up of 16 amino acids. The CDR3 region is CASSPSSGSVTDTQYF. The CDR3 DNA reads TGTGCCAGCAGCCCCTCGTCCGGGTCGGTCACAGATACGCAGTATTTT. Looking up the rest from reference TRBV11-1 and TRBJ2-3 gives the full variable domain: EAEVAQSPRYKITEKSQAVAFWCDPISGHATLYWYRQILGQGPELLVQFQDESVVDDSQLPKDRFSAERLKGVDSTLKIQPAELGDSAMYLCASSPSSGSVTDTQYFGPGTRLTVL.

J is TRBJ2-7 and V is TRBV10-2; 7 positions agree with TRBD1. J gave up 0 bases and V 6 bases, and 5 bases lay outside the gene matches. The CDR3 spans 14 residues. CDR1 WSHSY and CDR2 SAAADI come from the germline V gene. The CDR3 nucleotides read TGCGCCAGCAGCCGGGACAGTCACTCCTACGAGCAGTACTTC. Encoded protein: CASSRDSHSYEQYF.

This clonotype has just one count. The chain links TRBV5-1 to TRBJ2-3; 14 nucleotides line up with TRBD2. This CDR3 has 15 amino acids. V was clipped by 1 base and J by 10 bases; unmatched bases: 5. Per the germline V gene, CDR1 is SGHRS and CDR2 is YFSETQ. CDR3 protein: CASSLMGLAGAAQYF. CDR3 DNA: TGCGCCAGCAGCTTGATGGGACTAGCGGGAGCGGCGCAGTATTTT.

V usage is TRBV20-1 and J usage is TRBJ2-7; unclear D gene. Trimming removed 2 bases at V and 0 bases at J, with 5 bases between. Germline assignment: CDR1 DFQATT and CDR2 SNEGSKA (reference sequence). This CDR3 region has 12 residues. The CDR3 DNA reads TGCAGTGCTAGACCAATCTCCTACGAGCAGTACTTC. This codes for CSARPISYEQYF.

The CDR3 nucleotides are TGCGCCAACAAACTAGCGGGGGGACCGTACAATGAGCAGTTCTTC. Its protein product is CANKLAGGPYNEQFF. This sequence joins TRBV5-1 and TRBJ2-1; 12 bases are a match to TRBD2. Germline CDR1 is SGHRS and CDR2 is YFSETQ. V dropped 9 bases and J dropped 4; count of bases not matched to a gene: 8. This CDR3 spans 15 amino acids.

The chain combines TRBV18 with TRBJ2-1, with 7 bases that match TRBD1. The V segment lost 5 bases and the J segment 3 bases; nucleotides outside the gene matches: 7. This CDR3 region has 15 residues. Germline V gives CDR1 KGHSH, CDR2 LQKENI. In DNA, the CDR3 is TGTGCCAGCTCAACTAACCGGGACAGCTACAATGAGCAGTTCTTC. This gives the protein CASSTNRDSYNEQFF.

The DNA of the CDR3 is TGTGCCAGCAGGACTTCCGGGACAGCCTACGAGCAGTACTTC. Encoded protein: CASRTSGTAYEQYF. This sequence joins TRBV7-2 and TRBJ2-7, with 7 nucleotides matching TRBD1. V gave up 6 bases and J gave up 2 bases; unmatched junction bases: 7. The germline gives CDR1 SGHTA, CDR2 FQGNSA. The CDR3 totals 14 residues.